One and the same sample provided the 27 T cell receptor beta chains below, sequenced in a study of blood T cells in healthy people across ages. It was with a sample-barcoded 5' primer and a J-beta primer mix that a second PCR of roughly 7 to 11 cycles was run. Via MiXCR, TCRdb re-called the 5' RACE reads, giving one row per CDR3 protein. The data contain roughly 500,000 distinct CDR3 sequences, less than 25% of them singletons. These data are also associated with another study on T cells of mothers and their children.

Input material: blood. The receptors derive from a boy aged 10-17 years in good health.

This clonotype was seen repeatedly, ten times or more. This sequence joins TRBV4-3 and TRBJ2-1; the D gene is possibly TRBD1 (5 bases). This CDR3 spans 13 amino acids. Germline CDR1 is LGHNA and CDR2 is YSLEER. V was cut by 3 bases and J by 12 bases, with 15 bases left in between. CDR3 DNA: TGCGCCAGCAGCCAGGCAACAGGAGTAAGGCAGTTCTTC. This gives the protein CASSQATGVRQFF.

CDR3 protein: CASSQESRTDTQYF. The CDR3 nucleotides are TGTGCCAGCAGCCAAGAGTCCCGTACAGATACGCAGTATTTT. V and J are TRBV3-1 and TRBJ2-3; D is uncertain. The V and J ends lost 0 bases and 3 bases respectively, with 7 bases between them. The germline V gene has CDR1 LGHDT and CDR2 YNNKEL (reference sequence). The CDR3 is 14 residues long.

V gene TRBV13 combines with J gene TRBJ2-5, with 9 bases fitting TRBD2. CDR3 size: 15 residues. CDR1 PRHDT and CDR2 FYEKMQ come from the germline V gene (reference sequence). Trimming took 3 bases from V and 2 from J; bases not matched to a gene: 4. The CDR3, as DNA: TGTGCCAGCAGCTTCGCTAGCGGGACACAAGAGACCCAGTACTTC. It encodes CASSFASGTQETQYF.

This sequence joins TRBV20-1 and TRBJ2-3; D remains unclear. CDR1 and CDR2 from the germline V gene are DFQATT and SNEGSKA (reference sequence). This CDR3 has 11 residues. V lost 6 bases and J lost 4, with 8 bases in between. The CDR3 DNA follows: TGCAGTGCCGAGATCGCAGATACGCAGTATTTT. It encodes CSAEIADTQYF.

The chain recombines TRBV10-3 with TRBJ2-7, with D perhaps TRBD1 (6 bases). The CDR3 consists of 14 residues. Germline-derived CDR1 and CDR2 are ENHRY and SYGVKD. V lost 5 bases and J 2 bases, leaving 13 bases between the germline ends. The CDR3 loop reads CAISLGTPAYEQYF. In DNA, the CDR3 is TGTGCCATCAGTCTCGGGACACCTGCCTACGAGCAGTACTTC.

Only a few counts were recorded for this clonotype. The chain uses TRBV28 and TRBJ2-7; the match to TRBD2 covers 11 bases. J was trimmed by 1 base and V by 5 bases; bases with no gene match: 4. This CDR3 comprises 15 residues. Per germline, CDR1 MDHEN and CDR2 SYDVKM. In DNA, the CDR3 is TGTGCCAGCAGTCCGAGACTAGCGGGATCCTACGAGCAGTACTTC. Protein: CASSPRLAGSYEQYF.

V usage is TRBV27 and J usage is TRBJ2-1, with a possible D match to TRBD1 (6 bases). This CDR3 spans 16 amino acids. Germline V CDR1 and CDR2: MNHEY, SMNVEV (reference sequence). V lost 6 bases to trimming and J lost 1 base, with 16 bases between them. The CDR3 sequence is CASSYLQGRSYNEQFF. The CDR3 DNA sequence: TGTGCCAGCAGCTACTTACAGGGAAGATCCTACAATGAGCAGTTCTTC.

This clonotype has just a few counts. This chain connects TRBV28 to TRBJ2-7, with 9 bases matching TRBD1. This CDR3 comprises 14 residues. The germline V gene encodes CDR1 MDHEN and CDR2 SYDVKM. With V trimmed by 7 bases and J by 5 bases, 9 bases remained unmatched. CDR3 coding DNA: TGTGCCAGCAAAAAAGGGACAGGGTTGAACGAGCAGTACTTC. Its translation is CASKKGTGLNEQYF.

The chain employs TRBV7-9 and TRBJ1-4, with a weak D call TRBD1 (5 bases). Germline values: CDR1 SEHNR, CDR2 FQNEAQ (reference sequence). Deletions cut 8 bases from V and 3 bases from J, with 10 bases between. The CDR3 covers 13 residues. The CDR3 loop reads CASGGVSNEKLFF. The CDR3 DNA is TGTGCCAGCGGGGGGGTGTCTAATGAAAAACTGTTTTTT.

This clonotype has more than one count but fewer than ten. This sequence joins TRBV29-1 and TRBJ2-3, with no clear D. Trimming left V 4 bases short and J 3 bases short, with 11 bases between. Germline assignment: CDR1 SQVTM and CDR2 ANQGSEA. The CDR3 consists of 13 residues. CDR3 DNA sequence: TGCAGCGTTGCTCCCCGGCGGACAGATACGCAGTATTTT. This codes for CSVAPRRTDTQYF.

Notes on this clonotype: A read error may account for a junction end that differs from germline. V gene TRBV12-3 or TRBV12-4 combines with J gene TRBJ1-1; D not certain. There are 11 residues in the CDR3. This CDR3 is CASRFWEEAFF. For the CDR3, the DNA is TGTGCCAGCAGGTTCTGGGAAGAAGCTTTCTTC.

This clonotype was counted only a few times. V usage is TRBV21-1 and J usage is TRBJ1-5. TRBV21-1 represents a pseudogene. There are 10 residues in the CDR3. As DNA, the CDR3 is TGTGCCAGATTTAATCAGCCCCAGCATTTT. Protein: CARFNQPQHF.

J is TRBJ2-7 and V is TRBV15, with D tentatively TRBD2 (5 bases). The CDR3 contains 15 residues. V lost 6 bases and J 4 bases, leaving 19 bases between the germline ends. In germline, CDR1 is LNHNV, CDR2 YYDKDF (reference sequence). The CDR3, as DNA: TGTGCCACCAGTACACTAGGCCCAGTTTTATACGAGCAGTACTTC. It yields the protein CATSTLGPVLYEQYF.

This clonotype has just a few counts. The chain joins TRBV10-3 to TRBJ2-5; TRBD1 aligns across 8 bases. Germline trimming cut 2 bases from V and 5 bases from J; bases unmatched to any gene: 4. The CDR3 is made up of 14 amino acids. In germline, CDR1 is ENHRY, CDR2 SYGVKD. DNA of the CDR3: TGTGCCATCAGTGAGGGGACAGGCAGGGAGACCCAGTACTTC. This translates into CAISEGTGRETQYF.

This chain links TRBV7-9 with TRBJ1-4, with no clear D. Germline V gene data show CDR1 as SEHNR and CDR2 as FQNEAQ (reference sequence). This CDR3 contains 16 residues. V was cut by 2 bases and J by 0 bases, with 10 bases left in between. The CDR3 here is CASSLTGLTTNEKLFF. In DNA form, the CDR3 reads TGTGCCAGCAGCTTAACGGGTTTGACAACTAATGAAAAACTGTTTTTT.

This chain links TRBV13 with TRBJ2-7; D possibly matches TRBD1 or TRBD2 (5 bases each). Germline V gene sequence: CDR1 PRHDT, CDR2 FYEKMQ (reference sequence). The CDR3 is 14 amino acids. V gave up 6 bases and J gave up 3 bases, with 15 bases separating them. Here the CDR3 DNA reads TGTGCCAGCAGACGAACGGGGCCGGGCTACGAGCAGTACTTC. Translating gives CASRRTGPGYEQYF.

A few counts support this clonotype. This chain links TRBV14 with TRBJ2-7; no clear D. V gave up 0 bases and J gave up 3 bases, with 9 bases separating them. Germline V lookup: CDR1 SGHDN, CDR2 FVKESK. The CDR3 is made up of 14 amino acids. CDR3 nucleotides: TGTGCCAGCAGCCAAGATCTGCTGTTCTACGAGCAGTACTTC. Protein sequence: CASSQDLLFYEQYF.

This clonotype came up a few times. The rearrangement uses TRBV6-2 or TRBV6-3 and TRBJ1-1, with TRBD1 identical over 10 bases. With V trimmed by 2 bases and J by 0 bases, 3 bases remained unmatched. Germline CDR1 MNHEY, CDR2 SVGEGT. The CDR3 loop spans 16 amino acids. In DNA form, the CDR3 reads TGTGCCAGCAGTTACGGGACAGGGGACCTGAACACTGAAGCTTTCTTT. Its translation: CASSYGTGDLNTEAFF.

This clonotype turned up a few times. The CDR3 region has the DNA TGTGCCAGCAGCCAAGAGCTGGGGACAAGCTCCTACGAGCAGTACTTC. This gives the protein CASSQELGTSSYEQYF. V and J are TRBV4-2 and TRBJ2-7; perhaps TRBD1 as D (6 bases). The germline gives CDR1 LGHNA, CDR2 YNFKEQ. Trimming removed 0 bases at V and 0 bases at J, with 12 bases between. CDR3 length: 16 amino acids.

The table lists this clonotype with a few counts. This chain joins TRBV29-1 and TRBJ2-7; TRBD1 matches at 7 bases. Germline V CDR1 and CDR2: SQVTM, ANQGSEA. The CDR3 is made up of 15 amino acids. CDR3 in amino acids: CCASSRGRSSYEQYF. CDR3 coding DNA: TGCTGCGCATCCTCGAGGGGGCGAAGCTCCTACGAGCAGTACTTC.

This clonotype was seen a few times. This rearrangement joins TRBV7-9 to TRBJ1-2; 12 bases are a match to TRBD1. V shed 1 base and J 7 bases; nucleotides not matched to a gene: 4. Germline V lookup: CDR1 SEHNR, CDR2 FQNEAQ (reference sequence). This CDR3 region has 15 residues. CDR3 sequence reads: CASSLEGQGALGYTF. The CDR3 DNA sequence: TGTGCCAGCAGCTTAGAGGGACAGGGGGCGCTTGGCTACACCTTC.

The V call is TRBV11-2, the J call TRBJ1-1; no definite D call. The germline CDR1 and CDR2 sequences are SGHAT and FQNNGV. The CDR3 runs to 14 residues. V was clipped by 2 bases and J by 4 bases, with 11 bases between them. As DNA, the CDR3 is TGTGCCAGCAGCTTAAGATTCGAGAGCACTGAAGCTTTCTTT. Encoded protein: CASSLRFESTEAFF.

This clonotype has ten or more counts. The chain combines TRBV6-6 with TRBJ2-7; TRBD2 matches at 10 bases. The germline V gene encodes CDR1 MNHNY and CDR2 SVGAGI (reference sequence). CDR3 length equals 14 residues. The V segment lost 8 bases and the J segment 7 bases; nucleotides outside the gene matches: 11. CDR3 region: CASVGLAGVGEQYF. CDR3 DNA: TGTGCCAGCGTGGGGCTAGCGGGAGTAGGTGAGCAGTACTTC.

The chain combines TRBV3-1 with TRBJ2-7, with D unclear. The CDR3 sequence is 15 residues long. Between the trimmed V and J ends, which lost 1 base and 2 bases, there was a span of 12 bases. Germline loops: CDR1 LGHDT, CDR2 YNNKEL (reference sequence). Here the CDR3 DNA reads TGTGCCAGCAGCCAAGGCCCAGGACCAGCCTACGAGCAGTACTTC. It codes for CASSQGPGPAYEQYF.

V usage is TRBV7-9 and J usage is TRBJ2-1; 8 bases fit TRBD2. Germline V CDR1 and CDR2: SEHNR, FQNEAQ (reference sequence). This CDR3 spans 15 amino acids. Losses at the gene ends were 5 bases for V and 3 bases for J; bases not matched to a gene: 6. The CDR3 nucleotides are TGTGCCAGCAGCCCCACTAGCGGCAACTACAATGAGCAGTTCTTC. It yields the protein CASSPTSGNYNEQFF. Variable domain in full (rest from reference TRBV7-9 and TRBJ2-1): DTGVSQNPRHKITKRGQNVTFRCDPISEHNRLYWYRQTLGQGPEFLTYFQNEAQLEKSRLLSDRFSAERPKGSFSTLEIQRTEQGDSAMYLCASSPTSGNYNEQFFGPGTRLTVL.

The chain is built from TRBV7-4 and TRBJ2-1; 10 nucleotides line up with TRBD2. The end of the DNA aligns better with TRBJ2-5, so the J call may be wrong. CDR1 and CDR2 (germline): SGHVT, SQSDAQ. The CDR3 is made up of 15 amino acids. In DNA, the CDR3 is TGTGCCAGCAGCTTAGATCTAGCGGGAGTAGAGACCCAGTACTTC. Its protein product is CASSLDLAGVETQYF.

In its sample, this clonotype was seen a few times. The V and J genes are TRBV7-6 and TRBJ1-4; D gene ambiguous. With 3 bases removed from V and 0 bases from J, the gap between germline ends came to 5 bases. Germline CDR1 is SGHVS and CDR2 is FNYEAQ. The CDR3 extends over 14 amino acids. CDR3 residues: CASSFLTTNEKLFF. The CDR3, as DNA: TGTGCCAGCAGCTTTCTTACAACTAATGAAAAACTGTTTTTT.